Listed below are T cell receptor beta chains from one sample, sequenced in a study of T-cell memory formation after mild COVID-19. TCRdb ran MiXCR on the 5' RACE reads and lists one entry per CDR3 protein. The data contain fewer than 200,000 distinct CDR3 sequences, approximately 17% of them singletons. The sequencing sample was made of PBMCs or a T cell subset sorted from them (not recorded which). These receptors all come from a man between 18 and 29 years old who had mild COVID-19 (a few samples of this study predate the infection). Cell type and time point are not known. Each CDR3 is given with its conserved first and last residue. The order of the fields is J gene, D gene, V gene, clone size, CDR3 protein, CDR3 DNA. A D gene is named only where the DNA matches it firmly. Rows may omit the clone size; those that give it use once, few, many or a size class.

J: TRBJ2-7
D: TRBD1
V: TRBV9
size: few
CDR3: CASSVGTGITYEQYF
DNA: TGTGCCAGCAGCGTAGGGACAGGGATCACCTACGAGCAGTACTTC

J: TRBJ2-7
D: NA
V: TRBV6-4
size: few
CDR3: CASSRYEQYF
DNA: TGTGCCAGCAGTCGGTACGAGCAGTACTTC

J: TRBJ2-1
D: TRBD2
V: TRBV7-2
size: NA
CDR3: CASSLQRGPNNEQFF
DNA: TGTGCCAGCAGCTTACAGCGGGGGCCCAACAATGAGCAGTTCTTC

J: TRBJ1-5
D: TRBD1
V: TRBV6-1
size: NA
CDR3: CASSKGTVSQPQHF
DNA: TGTGCCAGCAGTAAGGGGACAGTTTCCCAGCCCCAGCATTTT

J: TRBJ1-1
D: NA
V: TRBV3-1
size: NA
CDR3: CASSQDSPLHKNTEAFF
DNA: TGTGCCAGCAGCCAAGACAGTCCCCTCCATAAGAACACTGAAGCTTTCTTT

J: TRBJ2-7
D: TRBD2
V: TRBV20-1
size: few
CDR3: CSAREGTSGGYEQYF
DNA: TGCAGTGCTAGAGAAGGGACTAGCGGAGGTTACGAGCAGTACTTC

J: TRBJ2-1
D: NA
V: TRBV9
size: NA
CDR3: CASSVPRTDTGTRRDEQFF
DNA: TGTGCCAGCAGCGTTCCCCGAACCGATACCGGGACCCGGAGGGATGAGCAGTTCTTC

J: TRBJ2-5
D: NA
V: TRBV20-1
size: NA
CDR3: CSASPRRYPQETQYF
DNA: TGCAGTGCGAGCCCCCGGAGGTACCCTCAAGAGACCCAGTACTTC

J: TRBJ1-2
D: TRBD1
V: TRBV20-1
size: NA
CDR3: CSARDAGQGEYGYTF
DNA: TGCAGTGCTAGAGATGCGGGACAGGGGGAATATGGCTACACCTTC

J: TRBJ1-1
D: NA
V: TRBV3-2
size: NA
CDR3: CASSRVPLGPSTEAFF
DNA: TGTGCCAGCAGCCGCGTGCCGTTGGGACCATCCACTGAAGCTTTCTTT

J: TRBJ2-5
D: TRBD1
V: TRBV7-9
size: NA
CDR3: CASSSRDRDSGTQYF
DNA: TGTGCCAGCAGCTCCCGGGACAGGGATTCAGGGACCCAGTACTTC

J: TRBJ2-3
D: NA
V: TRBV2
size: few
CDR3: CASSEGRIGADTQYF
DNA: TGTGCCAGCAGTGAAGGTCGTATTGGCGCAGATACGCAGTATTTT

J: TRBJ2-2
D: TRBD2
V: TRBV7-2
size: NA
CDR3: CASSPRDYPRGDGELFF
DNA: TGTGCCAGCAGCCCTCGGGACTACCCCCGTGGAGACGGGGAGCTGTTTTTT

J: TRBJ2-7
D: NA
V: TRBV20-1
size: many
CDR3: CSASPEYEQYF
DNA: TGCAGTGCTAGCCCCGAATACGAGCAGTACTTC

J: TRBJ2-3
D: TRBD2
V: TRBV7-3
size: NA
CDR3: CASSSGLADGTDTQYF
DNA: TGTGCCAGCAGCTCTGGACTAGCCGATGGCACAGATACGCAGTATTTT

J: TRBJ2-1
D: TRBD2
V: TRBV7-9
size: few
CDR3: CASSPPGLAGGNNEQFF
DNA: TGTGCCAGCAGCCCTCCGGGACTAGCGGGGGGTAACAATGAGCAGTTCTTC

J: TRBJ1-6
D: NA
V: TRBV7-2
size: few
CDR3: CASSQAVRSNSPLHF
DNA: TGTGCCAGCAGCCAAGCCGTGCGCAGTAATTCACCCCTCCACTTT

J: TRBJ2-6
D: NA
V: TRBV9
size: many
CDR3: CASSTRTLRSGANVLTF
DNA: TGTGCCAGCAGCACCAGGACCCTAAGGTCCGGGGCCAACGTCCTGACTTTC

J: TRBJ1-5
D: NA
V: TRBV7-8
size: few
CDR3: CASSLARVEWPQHF
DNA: TGTGCCAGCAGCTTAGCGAGGGTAGAGTGGCCCCAGCATTTT

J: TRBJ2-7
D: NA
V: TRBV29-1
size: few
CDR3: CSVVQARPYEQYF
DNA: TGCAGCGTTGTGCAGGCAAGGCCCTACGAGCAGTACTTC

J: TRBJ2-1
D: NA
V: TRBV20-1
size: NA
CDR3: CSADRGGGTYNEQFF
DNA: TGCAGTGCTGATCGAGGAGGGGGGACCTACAATGAGCAGTTCTTC

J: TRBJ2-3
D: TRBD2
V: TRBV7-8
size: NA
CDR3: CASSLVPSGSTDTQYF
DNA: TGTGCCAGCAGCTTAGTCCCTAGCGGTAGCACAGATACGCAGTATTTT

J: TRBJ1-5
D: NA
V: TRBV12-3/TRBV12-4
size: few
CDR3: CASRSQAVLNQPQHF
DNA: TGTGCCAGCAGATCCCAGGCGGTCCTTAATCAGCCCCAGCATTTT

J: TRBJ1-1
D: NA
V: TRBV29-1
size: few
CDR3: CSVGVGVAEAFF
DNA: TGCAGCGTTGGAGTGGGGGTGGCTGAAGCTTTCTTT

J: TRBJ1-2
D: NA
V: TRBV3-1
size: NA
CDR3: CASSRDGTDATNGYTF
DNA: TGTGCCAGCAGCCGAGACGGAACCGACGCGACTAACGGCTACACCTTC

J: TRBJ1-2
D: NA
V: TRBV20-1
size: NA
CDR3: CSARRVTRGRYGYTF
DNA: TGCAGTGCTAGGAGGGTTACGAGGGGACGCTATGGCTACACCTTC

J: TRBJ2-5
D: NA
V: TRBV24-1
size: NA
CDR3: CATSVTGETQYF
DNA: TGTGCCACCAGTGTAACTGGGGAGACCCAGTACTTC

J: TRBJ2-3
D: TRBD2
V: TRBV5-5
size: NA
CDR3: CASSSGLSGGPNTQYF
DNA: TGTGCCAGCAGCTCTGGTCTTAGCGGGGGGCCGAATACGCAGTATTTT

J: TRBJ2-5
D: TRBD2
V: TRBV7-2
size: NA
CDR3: CASSPRLAGGRETQYF
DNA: TGTGCCAGCAGCCCCCGACTAGCGGGGGGGCGGGAGACCCAGTACTTC

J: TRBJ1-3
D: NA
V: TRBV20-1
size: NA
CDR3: CSAAQGTSGNTIYF
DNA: TGCAGTGCCGCACAGGGAACCTCTGGAAACACCATATATTTT

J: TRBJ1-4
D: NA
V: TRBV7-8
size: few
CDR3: CASSLARRTNEKLFF
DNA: TGTGCCAGCAGCTTAGCGCGGAGGACCAATGAAAAACTGTTTTTT

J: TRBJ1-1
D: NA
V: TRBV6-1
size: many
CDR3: CASSDFDTEAFF
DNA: TGTGCCAGCAGTGATTTCGACACTGAAGCTTTCTTT

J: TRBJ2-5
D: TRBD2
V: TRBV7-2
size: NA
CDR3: CASSLPSGGAKTQYF
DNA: TGTGCCAGCAGCTTACCCAGCGGGGGGGCCAAGACCCAGTACTTC

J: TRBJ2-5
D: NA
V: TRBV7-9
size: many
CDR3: CASSRGADGRETQYF
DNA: TGTGCCAGCAGCCGTGGGGCAGACGGGCGAGAGACCCAGTACTTC

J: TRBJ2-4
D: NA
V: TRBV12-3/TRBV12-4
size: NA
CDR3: CASSQTRSRARIQYF
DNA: TGTGCCAGCAGTCAGACCAGATCGAGGGCACGCATTCAGTACTTC

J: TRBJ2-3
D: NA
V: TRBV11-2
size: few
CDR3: CASSLAYLDTQYF
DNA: TGTGCCAGCAGCTTGGCGTACCTGGATACGCAGTATTTT

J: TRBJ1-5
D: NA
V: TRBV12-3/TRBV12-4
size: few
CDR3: CASSLTRINQPQHF
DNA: TGTGCCAGCAGTTTGACACGGATCAATCAGCCCCAGCATTTT

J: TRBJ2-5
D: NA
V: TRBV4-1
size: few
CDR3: CASSPRGGGPQETQYF
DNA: TGCGCCAGCAGCCCCAGAGGAGGGGGGCCCCAAGAGACCCAGTACTTC

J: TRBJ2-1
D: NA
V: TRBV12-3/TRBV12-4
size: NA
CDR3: CASRGKGGTYNEQFF
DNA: TGTGCCAGCAGGGGGAAGGGGGGGACCTACAATGAGCAGTTCTTC

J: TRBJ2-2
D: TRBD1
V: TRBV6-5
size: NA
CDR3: CASQKGQGATGELFF
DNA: TGTGCCTCCCAAAAGGGACAGGGCGCCACCGGGGAGCTGTTTTTT

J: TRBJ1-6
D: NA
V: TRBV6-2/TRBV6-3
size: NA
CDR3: CASSPGRARTLHF
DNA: TGTGCCAGCAGCCCCGGTAGGGCAAGAACCCTCCACTTT